The next 15 T cell receptor beta chains were all read from a single sample in a study of spatial heterogeneity in lung cancer (dated by TCRdb to between 2018 and 2021). Interpreted using the paper, the time point label stands for: sample taken at primary tumor resection. For TCR sequencing, whole RNA was extracted from tumor and nontumor lung tissue, or from cryopreserved PBMC samples, and no cell sorting was done. The library was prepared using 5' RACE. Instrument on record: NextSeq 500. The public sequencing data were trimmed at Q25 with fastp and processed into clonotypes with MiXCR by TCRdb, which kept only in-frame beta chains. For every CDR3 protein sequence, its rows merge into one entry that carries the most common genes and DNA. The sample has roughly 3,200 distinct CDR3 sequences on record, around 32% of them singletons. The ten most abundant clones make up 35% to 45% of the sample. Here the sequenced sample was PBMCs, taken at surgery. The receptors derive from a female donor with early-stage non-small cell lung cancer.

As to this clonotype: This beta chain turned up in a library designed for alpha chains; as an off-target read, its abundance says little. The genes are TRBV7-3 and TRBJ2-6; D ambiguous. V lost 0 bases and J lost 4, with 13 bases in between. Germline assignment: CDR1 SGHTA and CDR2 FQGTGA. This CDR3 is built from 17 residues. The CDR3 protein is CASSLTAKVSGANVLTF. The CDR3 bases are TGTGCCAGCAGCTTAACGGCTAAGGTTTCAGGGGCCAACGTCCTGACTTTC.

The table lists this clonotype with a few counts. This beta chain represents an off-target read in a library built for alpha chains; its size is of limited meaning. The chain carries TRBV18 and TRBJ1-5; 9 nucleotides align to TRBD1. This CDR3 region has 14 residues. The V gene end was trimmed by 2 bases and the J gene end by 6 bases; junction bases not matched to a gene: 2. Germline V gene sequence: CDR1 KGHSH, CDR2 LQKENI. CDR3 sequence: CASSPGTGSQPQHF. For the CDR3, the DNA is TGTGCCAGCTCACCAGGGACAGGGAGTCAGCCCCAGCATTTT.

Remarks on this clonotype: Since it is a stray read in a library aimed at alpha chains, this beta chain has a size that is not meaningful. This chain joins TRBV28 and TRBJ2-1, with 10 bases fitting TRBD1. Germline assignment: CDR1 MDHEN and CDR2 SYDVKM. CDR3 size: 17 residues. Trimming cost V 4 bases and J 8 bases; bases outside gene matches: 14. CDR3 DNA: TGTGCCAGCAGTTATCAGACAGGGGGCGATAGTTTGGATGAGCAGTTCTTC. Translating gives CASSYQTGGDSLDEQFF.

With regard to this clonotype: This beta chain was picked up by a library intended for alpha chains and is off target, so its count carries little meaning. The chain employs TRBV12-3 or TRBV12-4 and TRBJ2-2, with D uncertain. This CDR3 has 12 amino acids. The V gene lost 8 bases and the J gene lost 8 bases, with 12 bases spanning the gap. Here the CDR3 reads CASRPVSGELFF. The DNA of the CDR3 is TGTGCCAGCCGCCCGGTTTCGGGGGAGCTGTTTTTT.

Turning to this clonotype: Little can be read into the size of this beta chain, an off-target read in a library designed for alpha chains. The genes are TRBV11-1 and TRBJ2-5; no clear D gene. Trimming removed 4 bases at V and 5 bases at J, with 11 bases between. CDR3 length: 13 amino acids. Germline V gene lookup returns CDR1 SGHAT and CDR2 FQDESV (reference sequence). CDR3 DNA sequence: TGTGCCAGCAGCTCCCCGGCTCGGGAGACCCAGTACTTC. Encoded protein: CASSSPARETQYF.

As regards this clonotype: Within a library made for alpha chains, this beta chain is off target, and its count is uninformative. The gene calls are TRBV5-6 and TRBJ2-2; 8 bases map to TRBD1. Per germline, CDR1 SGHDT and CDR2 YYEEEE. The ends lost 4 bases at V and 4 bases at J; junction bases unmatched: 12. The length of the CDR3 is 17 residues. In nucleotides, the CDR3 is TGTGCCAGCAGCCTCCCCACGAGACAGGGGATCACCGGGGAGCTGTTTTTT. Its protein is CASSLPTRQGITGELFF.

Worth noting for this clonotype: Little can be read into the size of this beta chain, an off-target read in a library designed for alpha chains. The CDR3 bases are TGTGCCAGCAGCTCCCAGACAGGGTATTACTCTGGGGCCAACGTCCTGACTTTC. As protein: CASSSQTGYYSGANVLTF. The chain uses TRBV7-2 and TRBJ2-6; 7 nucleotides agree with TRBD1. V was clipped by 4 bases and J by 0 bases; unmatched bases: 9. The CDR3 is 18 amino acids. Germline V gene lookup returns CDR1 SGHTA and CDR2 FQGNSA.

Worth noting for this clonotype: Because the library targeted alpha chains, this beta chain is an off-target read whose size means little. The chain joins TRBV18 to TRBJ2-1; a weak D match, TRBD2 (5 bases). CDR1 is KGHSH, CDR2 LQKENI, per germline. The CDR3 has 16 residues. The V and J ends lost 2 bases and 7 bases respectively, with 18 bases between them. CDR3 region: CASSPSGTVSWNEQFF. CDR3 sequence (DNA): TGTGCCAGCTCACCATCGGGAACAGTTTCGTGGAATGAGCAGTTCTTC.

About this clonotype: This beta chain slipped into a library made for alpha chains as a stray read, so its size is not meaningful. The chain uses TRBV29-1 and TRBJ2-1, with 9 positions matching TRBD2. Per the germline V gene, CDR1 is SQVTM and CDR2 is ANQGSEA. Trimming at V came to 3 bases and at J to 5 bases, leaving 5 bases not matched to a gene. This CDR3 is 14 amino acids long. The CDR3 DNA reads as TGCAGCGTTGATATTAGCGGGAGCCACAATGAGCAGTTCTTC. This codes for CSVDISGSHNEQFF.

Turning to this clonotype: This beta chain is a stray sequence in a library constructed for alpha chains; its clone size is not meaningful. The chain has TRBV7-8 and TRBJ2-6; the match to TRBD1 covers 8 bases. V shed 5 bases and J 1 base; nucleotides not matched to a gene: 16. The germline CDR1 and CDR2 sequences are SGHVS and FQNEAQ. There are 20 residues in the CDR3. This CDR3 reads CASSHRPGTGFVSGANVLTF. As DNA, the CDR3 is TGTGCCAGCAGCCACCGCCCGGGGACAGGTTTTGTGTCTGGGGCCAACGTCCTGACTTTC. Combining the CDR3 with reference TRBV7-8 and TRBJ2-6 gives the whole variable domain GAGVSQSPRYKVAKRGQDVALRCDPISGHVSLFWYQQALGQGPEFLTYFQNEAQLDKSGLPSDRFFAERPEGSVSTLKIQRTQQEDSAVYLCASSHRPGTGFVSGANVLTFGAGSRLTVL.

For this clonotype: This beta chain came through as a stray read in a library set up for alpha chains, and its size says little. The chain recombines TRBV18 with TRBJ2-7, with 11 bases aligning to TRBD1. Germline trimming cut 2 bases from V and 3 bases from J; bases unmatched to any gene: 0. There are 14 residues in the CDR3. Germline values: CDR1 KGHSH, CDR2 LQKENI. Here the CDR3 reads CASSPGTGGYEQYF. DNA for the CDR3: TGTGCCAGCTCACCAGGGACAGGGGGCTACGAGCAGTACTTC.

A word on this clonotype: The library was designed around alpha chains, so this beta chain is a stray read whose abundance carries little weight. The genes are TRBV5-4 and TRBJ2-1; tentatively, D is TRBD2 (6 bases). The CDR3 consists of 13 residues. Germline CDR1 and CDR2: SGHNT and YYREEE (reference sequence). Trimming removed 5 bases from V and 7 bases from J, with 13 bases in between. CDR3: CASRVGGRNEQFF. The CDR3 DNA reads TGTGCCAGCAGGGTGGGGGGTAGGAATGAGCAGTTCTTC.

A word on this clonotype: This beta chain appears as a stray read in a library generated for alpha chains; its size is not informative. The chain uses TRBV6-6 and TRBJ1-4, with a weak D call TRBD1 (6 bases). Germline assignment: CDR1 MNHNY and CDR2 SVGAGI (reference sequence). There are 13 residues in the CDR3. Between the trimmed V and J ends, which lost 5 bases and 7 bases, there was a span of 11 bases. The CDR3 DNA reads TGTGCCAGCAGTGAACAGGGAGGTGAAAAACTGTTTTTT. It yields the protein CASSEQGGEKLFF.

A word on this clonotype: Because the library targeted alpha chains, this beta chain is an off-target read whose size means little. The chain employs TRBV10-3 and TRBJ2-1, with TRBD1 matching over 9 bases. The CDR3 is 15 amino acids. Germline values: CDR1 ENHRY, CDR2 SYGVKD. The trim removed 0 bases at V and 8 bases at J, leaving 5 bases unmatched. The CDR3, as DNA: TGTGCCATCAGTGAGTCGACTGGGACAGGGTATGAGCAGTTCTTC. Its translation: CAISESTGTGYEQFF.

In the case of this clonotype: Since the library was made to target alpha chains, this beta chain is a stray read and its abundance is not meaningful. The gene calls are TRBV11-3 and TRBJ2-2; maybe TRBD1 (5 bases). The CDR3 has 14 amino acids. Per germline, CDR1 SGHNT and CDR2 YENEEA. V was clipped by 4 bases and J by 2 bases, with 8 bases between them. As DNA, the CDR3 is TGTGCCAGCAGCTCAAGGGGTAACACCGGGGAGCTGTTTTTT. Protein product: CASSSRGNTGELFF.